Below, 10 T cell receptor beta chains from the same sample are listed, as sequenced in a study of regulatory T cells in long-lasting Graves disease. Stated time point: persistent/refractory GD, antithyroid drugs over 5 years with positive TRAb. RNA extracted from PBMCs served as the sequencing template. According to the study, TCR beta libraries were built with iRepertoire HTBI primers and CDR3-region Arm-PCR. TCRdb re-analysed the multiplex PCR reads in MiXCR, keeping a single row per CDR3 protein. The sample shows under 450,000 distinct CDR3 sequences, approximately 23% of them seen only once. Source: peripheral blood mononuclear cells (PBMCs), taken when the disease was refractory, from a patient treated with antithyroid drugs. These receptors were collected from a woman between 40 and 50 years old with Graves disease.

This clonotype showed up many times. V is TRBV11-2 and J is TRBJ1-5, with TRBD1 matching over 8 bases. V gave up 3 bases and J gave up 2 bases; unmatched junction bases: 3. This CDR3 region has 15 residues. CDR1 and CDR2 (germline): SGHAT, FQNNGV. As DNA, the CDR3 is TGTGCCAGCAGCTTGGAGGGACAGGGCAATCAGCCCCAGCATTTT. This encodes CASSLEGQGNQPQHF. Filled out from reference TRBV11-2 and TRBJ1-5, the complete variable domain reads EAGVAQSPRYKIIEKRQSVAFWCNPISGHATLYWYQQILGQGPKLLIQFQNNGVVDDSQLPKDRFSAERLKGVDSTLKIQPAKLEDSAVYLCASSLEGQGNQPQHFGDGTRLSIL.

The V and J genes are TRBV25-1 and TRBJ1-2; D not resolved. CDR1 MGHDK and CDR2 SYGVNS come from the germline V gene. V was pared by 3 bases and J by 7 bases, with 9 bases between. This CDR3 is 12 amino acids long. For the CDR3, the DNA is TGTGCCAGCAGTGAGCCCGTGGGTGGCTACACCTTC. Translating it yields CASSEPVGGYTF.

The genes are TRBV20-1 and TRBJ2-1; a possible D gene is TRBD1 (5 bases). Germline values: CDR1 DFQATT, CDR2 SNEGSKA (reference sequence). Trimming cost V 5 bases and J 0 bases, with 14 bases left between them. The CDR3 is made up of 15 amino acids. As DNA, the CDR3 is TGCAGTGCTCCTCAGGGCGGTAGCTCCTACAATGAGCAGTTCTTC. It is translated as CSAPQGGSSYNEQFF.

This clonotype was observed a few times. CDR3 residues: CSVEPETGDGYTF. As DNA, the CDR3 is TGCAGCGTTGAGCCCGAGACAGGGGATGGCTACACCTTC. V and J are TRBV29-1 and TRBJ1-2; TRBD1 matches at 8 bases. The germline gives CDR1 SQVTM, CDR2 ANQGSEA. The CDR3 has 13 residues. The V segment lost 3 bases and the J segment 6 bases; nucleotides outside the gene matches: 6.

This clonotype appeared many times. V and J are TRBV11-2 and TRBJ2-5; 7 positions agree with TRBD2. The germline V gene encodes CDR1 SGHAT and CDR2 FQNNGV. This CDR3 has 15 amino acids. The V and J ends lost 4 bases and 5 bases, in that order; junction bases with no gene match: 10. Here the CDR3 DNA reads TGTGCCAGCAGCTCCCCGGGGACTATTCGGGAGACCCAGTACTTC. It specifies CASSSPGTIRETQYF. The complete variable domain, with remaining parts taken from reference TRBV11-2 and TRBJ2-5, reads EAGVAQSPRYKIIEKRQSVAFWCNPISGHATLYWYQQILGQGPKLLIQFQNNGVVDDSQLPKDRFSAERLKGVDSTLKIQPAKLEDSAVYLCASSSPGTIRETQYFGPGTRLLVL.

In its sample, this clonotype was seen many times. The J gene is TRBJ2-7, the V gene TRBV3-1, with D possibly TRBD2 on 5 matching bases. This CDR3 has 14 residues. V lost 2 bases and J 7 bases, leaving 15 bases between the germline ends. The germline V gene encodes CDR1 LGHDT and CDR2 YNNKEL (reference sequence). CDR3 DNA sequence: TGTGCCAGCAGCCAAACGGGCCGGCCGGGGGAGCAGTACTTC. Translation gives CASSQTGRPGEQYF.

This clonotype was found many times. This chain uses TRBV28 with TRBJ1-4, with D tentatively TRBD1 (5 bases). Germline-derived CDR1 and CDR2 are MDHEN and SYDVKM. CDR3 length: 17 residues. Trimming cost V 8 bases and J 0 bases, with 19 bases left between them. This CDR3 reads CASRGADVLSTNEKLFF. CDR3 DNA: TGTGCCAGCCGTGGGGCGGACGTTTTATCAACTAATGAAAAACTGTTTTTT.

This clonotype has a single count. V usage is TRBV10-3 and J usage is TRBJ2-3; D is ambiguous. The V end lost 0 bases, the J end lost 2 bases, and 12 bases lay between the germline ends. Germline V lookup: CDR1 ENHRY, CDR2 SYGVKD. The CDR3 runs to 16 residues. The CDR3 loop reads CAISESLGHTTDTQYF. DNA of the CDR3: TGTGCCATCAGTGAGTCGTTAGGGCACACCACAGATACGCAGTATTTT.

This clonotype was seen repeatedly, ten times or more. This sequence joins TRBV12-3 or TRBV12-4 and TRBJ1-1, with no clear D. V lost 7 bases to trimming and J lost 5 bases, with 17 bases between them. The CDR3 spans 14 residues. The CDR3 nucleotides read TGTGCCAGCAACACCGCCCGGGATGGAACTGAAGCTTTCTTT. Residues: CASNTARDGTEAFF.

The table lists this clonotype with a few counts. This rearrangement joins TRBV6-2 or TRBV6-3 to TRBJ2-7; D may be TRBD2 (6 bases). The CDR3 loop spans 15 amino acids. With 0 bases removed from V and 3 bases from J, the gap between germline ends came to 12 bases. In germline, CDR1 is MNHEY, CDR2 SVGEGT. Written as DNA, the CDR3 is TGTGCCAGCAGTTACTCTTGGGGGGAAGACTACGAGCAGTACTTC. Translation gives CASSYSWGEDYEQYF.